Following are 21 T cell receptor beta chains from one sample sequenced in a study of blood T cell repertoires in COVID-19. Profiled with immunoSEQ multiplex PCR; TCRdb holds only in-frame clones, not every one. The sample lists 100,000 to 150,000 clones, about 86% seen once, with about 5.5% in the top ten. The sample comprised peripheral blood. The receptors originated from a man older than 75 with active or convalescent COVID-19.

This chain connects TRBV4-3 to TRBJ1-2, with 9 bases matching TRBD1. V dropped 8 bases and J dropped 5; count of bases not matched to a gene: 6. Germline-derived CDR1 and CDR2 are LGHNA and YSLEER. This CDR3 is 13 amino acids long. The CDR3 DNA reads TGCGCCAGCCGGGGACAGGGCTTATATGGCTACACCTTC. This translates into CASRGQGLYGYTF.

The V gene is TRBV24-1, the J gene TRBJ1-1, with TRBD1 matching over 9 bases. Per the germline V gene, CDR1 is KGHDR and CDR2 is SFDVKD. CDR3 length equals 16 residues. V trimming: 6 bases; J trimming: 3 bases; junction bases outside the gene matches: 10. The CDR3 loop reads CATSWDRDDGDTEAFF. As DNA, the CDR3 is TGTGCCACCAGTTGGGACAGGGACGATGGGGACACTGAAGCTTTCTTT.

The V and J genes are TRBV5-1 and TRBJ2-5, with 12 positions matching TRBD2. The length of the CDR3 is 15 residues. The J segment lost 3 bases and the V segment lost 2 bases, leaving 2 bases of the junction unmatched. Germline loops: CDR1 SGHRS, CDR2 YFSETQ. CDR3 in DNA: TGCGCCAGCAGCTTCCCTAGCGGGGGGGAAGAGACCCAGTACTTC. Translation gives CASSFPSGGEETQYF.

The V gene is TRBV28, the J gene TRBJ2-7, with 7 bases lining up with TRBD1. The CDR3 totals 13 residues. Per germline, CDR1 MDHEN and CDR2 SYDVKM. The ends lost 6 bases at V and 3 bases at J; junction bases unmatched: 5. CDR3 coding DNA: TGTGCCAGCAGGCGACAGGGCGTCTACGAGCAGTACTTC. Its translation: CASRRQGVYEQYF.

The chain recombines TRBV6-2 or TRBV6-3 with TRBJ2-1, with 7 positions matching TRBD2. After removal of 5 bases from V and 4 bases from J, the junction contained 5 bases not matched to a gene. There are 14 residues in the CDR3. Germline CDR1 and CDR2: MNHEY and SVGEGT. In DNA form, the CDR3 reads TGTGCCAGCAGTCCAGGGACTACTTACAATGAGCAGTTCTTC. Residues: CASSPGTTYNEQFF.

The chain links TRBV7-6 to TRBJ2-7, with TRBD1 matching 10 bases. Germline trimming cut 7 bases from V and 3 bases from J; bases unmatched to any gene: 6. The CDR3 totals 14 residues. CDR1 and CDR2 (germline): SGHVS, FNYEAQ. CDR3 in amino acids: CASTLGQGGYEQYF. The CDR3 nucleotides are TGTGCCAGCACCCTCGGACAGGGGGGCTACGAGCAGTACTTC.

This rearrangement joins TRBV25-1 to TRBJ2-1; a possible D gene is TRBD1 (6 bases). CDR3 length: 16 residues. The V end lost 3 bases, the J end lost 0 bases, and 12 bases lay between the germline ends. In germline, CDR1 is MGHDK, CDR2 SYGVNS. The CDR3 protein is CASSDATGRSYNEQFF. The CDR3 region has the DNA TGTGCCAGCAGTGATGCAACAGGGCGCTCCTACAATGAGCAGTTCTTC. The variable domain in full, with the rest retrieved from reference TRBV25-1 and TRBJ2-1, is EADIYQTPRYLVIGTGKKITLECSQTMGHDKMYWYQQDPGMELHLIHYSYGVNSTEKGDLSSESTVSRIRTEHFPLTLESARPSHTSQYLCASSDATGRSYNEQFFGPGTRLTVL.

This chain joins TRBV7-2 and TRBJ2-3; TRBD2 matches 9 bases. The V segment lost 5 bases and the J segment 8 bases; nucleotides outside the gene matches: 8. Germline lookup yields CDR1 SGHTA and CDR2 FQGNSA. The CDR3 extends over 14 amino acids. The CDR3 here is CASSQGLATGTQYF. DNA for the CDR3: TGTGCCAGCAGCCAAGGACTAGCGACGGGTACGCAGTATTTT.

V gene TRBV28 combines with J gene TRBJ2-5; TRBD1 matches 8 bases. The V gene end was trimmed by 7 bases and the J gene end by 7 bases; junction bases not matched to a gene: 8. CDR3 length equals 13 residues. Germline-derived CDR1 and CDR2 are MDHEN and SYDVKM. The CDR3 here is CASTLTGGATQYF. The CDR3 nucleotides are TGTGCCAGCACCTTAACAGGGGGAGCGACCCAGTACTTC.

The CDR3 region has the DNA TGTGCCAGCAGTGATAGGGGCAGACGAACTGAAGCTTTCTTT. Translation: CASSDRGRRTEAFF. This chain uses TRBV6-1 with TRBJ1-1, with D possibly TRBD1 on 5 matching bases. Trimming left V 3 bases short and J 5 bases short, with 13 bases between. The germline V gene encodes CDR1 MNHNS and CDR2 SASEGT. The CDR3 is 14 residues long.

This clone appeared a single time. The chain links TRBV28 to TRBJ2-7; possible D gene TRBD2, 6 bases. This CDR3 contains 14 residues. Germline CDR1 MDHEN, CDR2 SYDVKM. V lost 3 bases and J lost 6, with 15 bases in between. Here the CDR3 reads CASSFPRDSGEQYF. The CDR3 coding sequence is TGTGCCAGCAGTTTCCCGCGGGACTCCGGCGAGCAGTACTTC.

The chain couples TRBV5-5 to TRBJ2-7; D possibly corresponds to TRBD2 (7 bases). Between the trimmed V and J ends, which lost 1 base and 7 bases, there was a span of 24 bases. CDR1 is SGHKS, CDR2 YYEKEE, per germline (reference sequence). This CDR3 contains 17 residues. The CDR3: CASSLRGKGGPPGEQYF. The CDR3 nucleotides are TGTGCCAGCAGCTTGCGTGGGAAGGGGGGGCCTCCTGGAGAGCAGTACTTC.

The CDR3 DNA follows: TGCGCCAGCAGCTTGGTGTCCCTAGGCGACTATGGCTACACCTTC. Its translation is CASSLVSLGDYGYTF. The chain employs TRBV5-1 and TRBJ1-2, with D uncertain. Germline CDR1 reads SGHRS; CDR2 reads YFSETQ. This CDR3 is 15 amino acids long. V gave up 0 bases and J gave up 3 bases, with 12 bases separating them.

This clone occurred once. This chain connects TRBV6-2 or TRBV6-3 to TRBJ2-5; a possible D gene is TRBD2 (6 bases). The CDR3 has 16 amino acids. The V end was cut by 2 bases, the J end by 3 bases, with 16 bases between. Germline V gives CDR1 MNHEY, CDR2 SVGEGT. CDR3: CASSYEAGRIEETQYF. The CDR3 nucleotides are TGTGCCAGCAGTTACGAAGCAGGGAGGATTGAAGAGACCCAGTACTTC.

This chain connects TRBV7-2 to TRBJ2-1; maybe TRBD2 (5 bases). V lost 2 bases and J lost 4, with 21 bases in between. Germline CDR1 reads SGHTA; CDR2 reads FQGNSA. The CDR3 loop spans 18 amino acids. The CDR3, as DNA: TGTGCCAGCAGCTTAAGACTACCCCAAGGAGGATCTTACAATGAGCAGTTCTTC. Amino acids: CASSLRLPQGGSYNEQFF.

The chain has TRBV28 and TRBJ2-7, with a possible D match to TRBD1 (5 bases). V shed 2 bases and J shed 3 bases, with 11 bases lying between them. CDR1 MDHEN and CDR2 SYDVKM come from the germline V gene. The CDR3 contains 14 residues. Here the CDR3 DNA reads TGTGCCAGCAGTTTACACGGCAGGGTCTACGAGCAGTACTTC. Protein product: CASSLHGRVYEQYF. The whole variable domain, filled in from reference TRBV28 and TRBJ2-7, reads DVKVTQSSRYLVKRTGEKVFLECVQDMDHENMFWYRQDPGLGLRLIYFSYDVKMKEKGDIPEGYSVSREKKERFSLILESASTNQTSMYLCASSLHGRVYEQYFGPGTRLTVT.

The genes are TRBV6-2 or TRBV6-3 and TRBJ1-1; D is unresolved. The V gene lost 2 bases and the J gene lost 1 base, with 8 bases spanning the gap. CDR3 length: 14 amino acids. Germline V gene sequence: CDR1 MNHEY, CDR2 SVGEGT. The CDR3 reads CASSYGRGNTEAFF. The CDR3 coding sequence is TGTGCCAGCAGTTACGGGCGGGGGAACACTGAAGCTTTCTTT.

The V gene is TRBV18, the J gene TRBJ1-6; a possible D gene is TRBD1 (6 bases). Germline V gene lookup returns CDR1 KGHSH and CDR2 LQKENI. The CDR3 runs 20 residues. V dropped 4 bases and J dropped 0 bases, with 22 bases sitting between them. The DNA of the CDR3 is TGTGCCAGCTCACTTGCAAGAGACAGGTTCCAGAGCTCCTATAATTCACCCCTCCACTTT. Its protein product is CASSLARDRFQSSYNSPLHF.

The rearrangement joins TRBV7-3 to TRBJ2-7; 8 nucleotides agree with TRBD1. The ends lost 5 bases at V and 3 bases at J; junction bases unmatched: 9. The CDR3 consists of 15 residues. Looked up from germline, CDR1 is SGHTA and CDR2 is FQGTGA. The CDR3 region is CASSPTAGGFYEQYF. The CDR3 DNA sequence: TGTGCCAGCAGCCCAACGGCAGGGGGCTTCTACGAGCAGTACTTC.

The CDR3 DNA is TGTGCCAGCAGCTTCGGCGGGGGATCTTCCTACAATGAGCAGTTCTTC. Its protein product is CASSFGGGSSYNEQFF. The chain employs TRBV7-2 and TRBJ2-1, with TRBD2 matching 7 bases. Germline V gene sequence: CDR1 SGHTA, CDR2 FQGNSA. This CDR3 has 16 amino acids. V shed 3 bases and J 1 base; nucleotides not matched to a gene: 6.

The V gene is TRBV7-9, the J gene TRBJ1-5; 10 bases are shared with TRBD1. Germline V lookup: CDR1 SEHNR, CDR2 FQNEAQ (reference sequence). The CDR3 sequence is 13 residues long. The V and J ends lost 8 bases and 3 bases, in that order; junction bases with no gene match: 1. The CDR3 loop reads CASGTGVNQPQHF. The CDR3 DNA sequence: TGTGCCAGCGGGACAGGGGTCAATCAGCCCCAGCATTTT. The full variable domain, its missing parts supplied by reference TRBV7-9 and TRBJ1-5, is DTGVSQNPRHKITKRGQNVTFRCDPISEHNRLYWYRQTLGQGPEFLTYFQNEAQLEKSRLLSDRFSAERPKGSFSTLEIQRTEQGDSAMYLCASGTGVNQPQHFGDGTRLSIL.